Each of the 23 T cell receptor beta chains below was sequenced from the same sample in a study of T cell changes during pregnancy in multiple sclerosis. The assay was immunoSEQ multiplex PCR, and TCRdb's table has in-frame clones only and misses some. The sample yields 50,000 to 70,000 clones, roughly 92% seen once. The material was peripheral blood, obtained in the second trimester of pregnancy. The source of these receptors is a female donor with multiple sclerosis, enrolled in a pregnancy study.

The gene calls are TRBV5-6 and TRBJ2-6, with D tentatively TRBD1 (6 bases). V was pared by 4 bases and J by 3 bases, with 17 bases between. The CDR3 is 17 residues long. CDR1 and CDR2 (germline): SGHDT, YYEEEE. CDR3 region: CASSPRGLGHGANVLTF. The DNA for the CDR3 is TGTGCCAGCAGCCCAAGGGGGTTAGGGCATGGGGCCAACGTCCTGACTTTC. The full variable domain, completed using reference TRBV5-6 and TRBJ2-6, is DAGVTQSPTHLIKTRGQQVTLRCSPKSGHDTVSWYQQALGQGPQFIFQYYEEEERQRGNFPDRFSGHQFPNYSSELNVNALLLGDSALYLCASSPRGLGHGANVLTFGAGSRLTVL.

CDR3 protein: CASSHSDRLTDTQYF. For the CDR3, the DNA is TGTGCCAGCAGCCACTCGGACAGGCTCACAGATACGCAGTATTTT. The chain carries TRBV28 and TRBJ2-3; the match to TRBD1 covers 7 bases. Germline values: CDR1 MDHEN, CDR2 SYDVKM. The CDR3 totals 15 residues. Trimming removed 6 bases from V and 2 bases from J; junction bases left unmatched: 8.

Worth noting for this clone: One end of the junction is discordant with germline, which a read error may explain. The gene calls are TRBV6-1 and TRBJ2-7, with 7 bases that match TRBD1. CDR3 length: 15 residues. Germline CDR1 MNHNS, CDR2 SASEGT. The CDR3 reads CASSASQGIPYGQYF. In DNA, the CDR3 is TGTGCCAGCAGTGCATCACAGGGGATACCCTACGGGCAGTACTTC.

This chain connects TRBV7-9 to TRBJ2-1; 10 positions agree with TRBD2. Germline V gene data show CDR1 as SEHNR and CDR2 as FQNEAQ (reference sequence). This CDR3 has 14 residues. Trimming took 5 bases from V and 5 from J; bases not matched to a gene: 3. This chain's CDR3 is CASSPGLADNEQFF. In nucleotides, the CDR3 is TGTGCCAGCAGCCCCGGACTAGCGGACAATGAGCAGTTCTTC.

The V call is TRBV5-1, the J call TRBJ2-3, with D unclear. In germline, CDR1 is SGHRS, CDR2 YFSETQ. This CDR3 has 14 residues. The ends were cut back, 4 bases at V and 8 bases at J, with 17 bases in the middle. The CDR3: CASSLVGDLGTQYF. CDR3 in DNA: TGCGCCAGCAGCCTGGTTGGCGACTTGGGTACGCAGTATTTT. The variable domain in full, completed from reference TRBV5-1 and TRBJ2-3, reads KAGVTQTPRYLIKTRGQQVTLSCSPISGHRSVSWYQQTPGQGLQFLFEYFSETQRNKGNFPGRFSGRQFSNSRSEMNVSTLELGDSALYLCASSLVGDLGTQYFGPGTRLTVL.

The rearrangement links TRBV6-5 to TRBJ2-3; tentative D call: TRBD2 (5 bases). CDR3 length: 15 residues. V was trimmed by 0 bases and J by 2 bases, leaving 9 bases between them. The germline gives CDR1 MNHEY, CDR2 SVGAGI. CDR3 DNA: TGTGCCAGCAGTTACTCCGGAGGTCCCACAGATACGCAGTATTTT. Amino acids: CASSYSGGPTDTQYF.

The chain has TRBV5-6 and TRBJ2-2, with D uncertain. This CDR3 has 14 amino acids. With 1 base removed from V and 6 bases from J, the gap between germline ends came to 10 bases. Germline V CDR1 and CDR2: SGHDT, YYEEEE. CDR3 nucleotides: TGTGCCAGCAGCTTGACTCGTTACTCCGGGGAGCTGTTTTTT. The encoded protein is CASSLTRYSGELFF.

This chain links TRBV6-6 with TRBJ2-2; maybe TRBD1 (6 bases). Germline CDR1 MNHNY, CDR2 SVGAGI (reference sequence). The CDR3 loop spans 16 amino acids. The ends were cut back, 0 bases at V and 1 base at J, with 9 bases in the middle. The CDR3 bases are TGTGCCAGCAGTTACTCCAACAGGGAGAACACCGGGGAGCTGTTTTTT. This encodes CASSYSNRENTGELFF.

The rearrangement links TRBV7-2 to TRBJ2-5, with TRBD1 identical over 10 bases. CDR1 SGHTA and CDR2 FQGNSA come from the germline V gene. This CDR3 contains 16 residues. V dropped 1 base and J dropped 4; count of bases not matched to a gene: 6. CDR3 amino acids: CASSLGTGGIGETQYF. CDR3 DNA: TGTGCCAGCAGCTTAGGGACAGGGGGGATCGGAGAGACCCAGTACTTC.

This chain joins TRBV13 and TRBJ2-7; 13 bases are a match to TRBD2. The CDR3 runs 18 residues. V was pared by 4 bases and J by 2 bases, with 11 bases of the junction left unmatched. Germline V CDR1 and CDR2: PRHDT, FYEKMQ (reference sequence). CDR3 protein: CASSSKLAGGPYAYEQYF. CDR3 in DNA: TGTGCCAGCAGCTCCAAACTAGCGGGAGGGCCTTATGCCTACGAGCAGTACTTC. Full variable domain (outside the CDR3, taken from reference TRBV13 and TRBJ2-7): AAGVIQSPRHLIKEKRETATLKCYPIPRHDTVYWYQQGPGQDPQFLISFYEKMQSDKGSIPDRFSAQQFSDYHSELNMSSLELGDSALYFCASSSKLAGGPYAYEQYFGPGTRLTVT.

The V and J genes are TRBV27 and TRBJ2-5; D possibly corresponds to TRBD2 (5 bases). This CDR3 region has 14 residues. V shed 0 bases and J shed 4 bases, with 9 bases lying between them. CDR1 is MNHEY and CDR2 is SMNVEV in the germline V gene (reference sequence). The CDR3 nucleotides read TGTGCCAGCAGTTTATCGGCGGAGGCAGAGACCCAGTACTTC. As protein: CASSLSAEAETQYF.

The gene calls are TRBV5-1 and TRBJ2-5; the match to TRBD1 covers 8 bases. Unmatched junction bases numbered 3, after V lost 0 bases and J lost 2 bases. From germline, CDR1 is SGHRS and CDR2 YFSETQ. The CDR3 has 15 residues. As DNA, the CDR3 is TGCGCCAGCAGCTTGGCCGACAGGGGACAAGAGACCCAGTACTTC. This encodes CASSLADRGQETQYF.

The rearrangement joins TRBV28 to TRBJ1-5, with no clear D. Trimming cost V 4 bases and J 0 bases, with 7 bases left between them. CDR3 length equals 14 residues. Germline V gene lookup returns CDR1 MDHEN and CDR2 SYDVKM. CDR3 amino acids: CASSYSNSNQPQHF. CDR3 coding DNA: TGTGCCAGCAGTTACTCTAATAGCAATCAGCCCCAGCATTTT.

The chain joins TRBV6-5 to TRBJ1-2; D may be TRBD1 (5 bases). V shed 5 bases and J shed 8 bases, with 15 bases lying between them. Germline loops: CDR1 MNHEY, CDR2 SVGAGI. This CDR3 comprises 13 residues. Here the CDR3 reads CASSHIRVGGYTF. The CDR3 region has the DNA TGTGCCAGCAGTCACATCAGGGTGGGAGGCTACACCTTC.

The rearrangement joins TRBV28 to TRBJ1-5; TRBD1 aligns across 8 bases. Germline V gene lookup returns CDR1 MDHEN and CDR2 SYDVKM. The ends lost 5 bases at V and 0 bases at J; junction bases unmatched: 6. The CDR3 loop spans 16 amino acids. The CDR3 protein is CASSAGTGYSNQPQHF. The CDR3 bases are TGTGCCAGCAGTGCCGGGACAGGCTATAGCAATCAGCCCCAGCATTTT.

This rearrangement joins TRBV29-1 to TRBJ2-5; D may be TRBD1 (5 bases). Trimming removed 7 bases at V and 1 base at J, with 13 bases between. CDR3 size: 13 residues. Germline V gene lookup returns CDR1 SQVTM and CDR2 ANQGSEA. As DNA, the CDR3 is TGCAGCGCCACCCTGACAGTCCAAGAGACCCAGTACTTC. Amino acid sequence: CSATLTVQETQYF. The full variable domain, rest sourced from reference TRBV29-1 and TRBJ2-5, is SAVISQKPSRDICQRGTSLTIQCQVDSQVTMMFWYRQQPGQSLTLIATANQGSEATYESGFVIDKFPISRPNLTFSTLTVSNMSPEDSSIYLCSATLTVQETQYFGPGTRLLVL.

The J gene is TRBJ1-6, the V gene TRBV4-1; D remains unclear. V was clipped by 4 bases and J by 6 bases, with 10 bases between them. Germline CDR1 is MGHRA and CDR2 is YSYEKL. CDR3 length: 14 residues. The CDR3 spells CASSLLASNSPLHF. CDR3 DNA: TGCGCCAGCAGCCTCCTAGCTAGTAATTCACCCCTCCACTTT.

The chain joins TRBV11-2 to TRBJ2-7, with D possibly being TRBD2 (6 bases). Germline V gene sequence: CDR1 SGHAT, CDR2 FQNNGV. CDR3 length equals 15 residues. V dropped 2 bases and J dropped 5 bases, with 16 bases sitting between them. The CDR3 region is CASSLLEGAGDEQYF. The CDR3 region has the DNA TGTGCCAGCAGCTTATTGGAGGGAGCCGGGGACGAGCAGTACTTC.

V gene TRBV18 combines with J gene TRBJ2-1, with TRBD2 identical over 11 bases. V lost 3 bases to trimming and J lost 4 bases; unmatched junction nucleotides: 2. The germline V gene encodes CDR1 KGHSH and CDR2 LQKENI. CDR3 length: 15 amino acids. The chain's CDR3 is CASSPTSGTYNEQFF. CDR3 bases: TGTGCCAGCTCACCGACTAGCGGGACTTACAATGAGCAGTTCTTC.

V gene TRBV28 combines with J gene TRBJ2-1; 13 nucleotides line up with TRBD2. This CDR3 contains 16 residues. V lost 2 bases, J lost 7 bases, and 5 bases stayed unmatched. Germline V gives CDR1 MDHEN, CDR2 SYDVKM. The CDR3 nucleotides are TGTGCCAGCAGTTTAATACTAGCGGGAGGGGATAATGAGCAGTTCTTC. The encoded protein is CASSLILAGGDNEQFF.

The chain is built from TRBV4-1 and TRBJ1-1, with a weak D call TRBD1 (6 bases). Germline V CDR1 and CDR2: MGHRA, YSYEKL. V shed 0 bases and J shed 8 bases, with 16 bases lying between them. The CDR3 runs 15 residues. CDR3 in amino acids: CASSQDPGQSGEAFF. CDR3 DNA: TGCGCCAGCAGCCAAGACCCCGGACAGAGTGGGGAAGCTTTCTTT.

The CDR3 loop reads CASSLFRRGLSSGNTIYF. CDR3 in DNA: TGTGCCAGCAGTTTATTTCGGCGGGGACTGAGCTCTGGAAACACCATATATTTT. The chain recombines TRBV28 with TRBJ1-3; possible D gene TRBD1, 5 bases. CDR3 length: 18 amino acids. Germline V gene lookup returns CDR1 MDHEN and CDR2 SYDVKM. Trimming removed 1 base from V and 0 bases from J, with 16 bases in between.

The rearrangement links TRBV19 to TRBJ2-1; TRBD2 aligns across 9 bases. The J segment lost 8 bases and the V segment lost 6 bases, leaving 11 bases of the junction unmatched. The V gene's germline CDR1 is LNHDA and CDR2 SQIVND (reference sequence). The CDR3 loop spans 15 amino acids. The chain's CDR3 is CASSILGGRADEQFF. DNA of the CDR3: TGTGCCAGTAGCATCCTTGGCGGGAGGGCCGATGAGCAGTTCTTC. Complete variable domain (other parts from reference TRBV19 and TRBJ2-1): DGGITQSPKYLFRKEGQNVTLSCEQNLNHDAMYWYRQDPGQGLRLIYYSQIVNDFQKGDIAEGYSVSREKKESFPLTVTSAQKNPTAFYLCASSILGGRADEQFFGPGTRLTVL.